This T cell receptor (beta chain) was sequenced for a study of blood T cell repertoires in COVID-19. In the study overall: Acute and convalescent COVID-19 specimens originated in the United States, Italy and Spain. T cells, B-cell-depleted T cells, or PBMCs provided the cDNA or gDNA that served as material.

V shed 4 bases and J 7 bases; nucleotides not matched to a gene: 15. From germline, CDR1 is SGHRS and CDR2 YFSETQ. CDR3 length equals 17 residues. Authors' data handling: Estimated nucleated cell counts came from reference gene primer amplification. Clones were sequenced by immunoSEQ multiplex PCR, and TCRdb holds only the in-frame ones, with some missing. The DNA was the basis for D and trimming; V, J and clone size are from that table. The profile shows 140,000 or so clones, around 90% of them singletons. The sample taken for sequencing was peripheral blood. V is TRBV5-1 and J is TRBJ1-4; 8 bases map to TRBD1. The clonotype comes from a man in his sixties or seventies with acute or convalescent COVID-19. DNA of the CDR3: TGCGCCAGCAGCGCGTTACCTGACAGGGGAAAGAGTGAAAAACTGTTTTTT. Residues: CASSALPDRGKSEKLFF.